Included here is one TCR beta chain sequence, with context. Clones were sequenced by immunoSEQ multiplex PCR, and TCRdb holds only the in-frame ones, with some missing. The table shows tens of thousands of clones, with about 86% occurring only once. This specimen belongs to a study of OX40 agonist ivuxolimab in advanced cancers. Anyone with autoimmune disease history or systemic immunosuppression was excluded. The V gene lost 4 bases and the J gene lost 1 base, with 11 bases spanning the gap. Per germline, CDR1 LNHDA and CDR2 SQIVND (reference sequence). The CDR3 is 14 amino acids. The V call is TRBV19, the J call TRBJ2-7, with D possibly matching TRBD1 (6 bases). The clonotype originates from an adult with an advanced solid tumor such as melanoma, head and neck, liver or kidney cancer. The material was CD4+ or CD8+ T cells sorted from blood, obtained in a trial of the OX40 agonist ivuxolimab. CDR3 nucleotides: TGTGCCAGTAGTACTCCGGGACATTCCTACGAGCAGTACTTC. This translates into CASSTPGHSYEQYF.